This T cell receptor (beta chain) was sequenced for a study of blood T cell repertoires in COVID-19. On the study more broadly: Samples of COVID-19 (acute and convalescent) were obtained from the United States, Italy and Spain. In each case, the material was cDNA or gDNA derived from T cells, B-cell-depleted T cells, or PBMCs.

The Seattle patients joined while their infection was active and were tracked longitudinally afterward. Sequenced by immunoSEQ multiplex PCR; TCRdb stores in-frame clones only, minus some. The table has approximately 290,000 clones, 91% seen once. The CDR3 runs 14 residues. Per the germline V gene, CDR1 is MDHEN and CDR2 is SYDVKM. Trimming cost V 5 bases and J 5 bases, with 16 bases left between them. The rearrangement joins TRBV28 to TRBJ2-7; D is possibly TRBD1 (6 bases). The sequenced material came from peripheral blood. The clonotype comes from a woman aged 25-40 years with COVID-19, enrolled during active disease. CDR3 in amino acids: CASSPRQVGDEQYF. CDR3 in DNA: TGTGCCAGCAGTCCTCGACAGGTAGGGGACGAGCAGTACTTC.